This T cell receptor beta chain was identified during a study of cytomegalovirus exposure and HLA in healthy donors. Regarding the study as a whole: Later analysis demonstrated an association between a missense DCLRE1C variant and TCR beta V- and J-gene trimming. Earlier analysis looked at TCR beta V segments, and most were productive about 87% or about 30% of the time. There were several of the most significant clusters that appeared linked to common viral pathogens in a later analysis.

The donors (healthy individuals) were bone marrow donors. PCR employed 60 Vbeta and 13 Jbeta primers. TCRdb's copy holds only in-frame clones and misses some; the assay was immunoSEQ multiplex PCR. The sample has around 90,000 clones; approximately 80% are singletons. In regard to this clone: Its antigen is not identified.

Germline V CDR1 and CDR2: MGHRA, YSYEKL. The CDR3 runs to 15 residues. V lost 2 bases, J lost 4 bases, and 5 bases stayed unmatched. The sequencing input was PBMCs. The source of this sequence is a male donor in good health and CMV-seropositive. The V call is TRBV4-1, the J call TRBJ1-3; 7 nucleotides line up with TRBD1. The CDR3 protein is CASSQSQGSGNTIYF. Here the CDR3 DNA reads TGCGCCAGCAGCCAATCACAGGGGTCCGGAAACACCATATATTTT.